The next 21 T cell receptor beta chains were all read from a single sample in a study of cytotoxic CD8 clonotypes in ibrutinib-treated CLL. Method: immunoSEQ multiplex PCR; TCRdb's copy keeps in-frame clones and lacks some. The data hold under 50,000 clones, with 65% to 70% observed a single time. Sequencing was performed on PBMCs, taken at disease progression, from a patient treated with ibrutinib. These receptors all come from a human donor with chronic lymphocytic leukemia.

Details on this clone: The junction shows a germline mismatch at one end, possibly a read error. The chain uses TRBV19 and TRBJ1-5; TRBD1 is a possible D gene (5 bases). There are 13 residues in the CDR3. The germline gives CDR1 LNHDA, CDR2 SQIVND (reference sequence). The CDR3 DNA reads as TGTGCCAGTGCCACGGACAATAATCAGCGCCAGCATTTT. This encodes CASATDNNQRQHF.

A few counts support this clone. The V and J genes are TRBV9 and TRBJ2-5; 8 bases are shared with TRBD1. The CDR3 has 14 residues. Losses at the gene ends were 4 bases for V and 0 bases for J; bases not matched to a gene: 2. Germline-derived CDR1 and CDR2 are SGDLS and YYNGEE. The CDR3, as DNA: TGTGCCAGCAGCAGACAGGGGAACCAAGAGACCCAGTACTTC. Amino acid sequence: CASSRQGNQETQYF.

This clone was observed a handful of times. V gene TRBV27 combines with J gene TRBJ1-5; D uncertain. The CDR3 totals 13 residues. Between the trimmed V and J ends, which lost 0 bases and 7 bases, there was a span of 7 bases. CDR1 and CDR2 (germline): MNHEY, SMNVEV (reference sequence). Written as DNA, the CDR3 is TGTGCCAGCAGTTTATCGATGGGCCAGCCCCAGCATTTT. It encodes CASSLSMGQPQHF.

This clone appeared a single time. The chain is built from TRBV7-9 and TRBJ2-3; 13 positions match TRBD2. J lost 4 bases, V lost 6 bases, and 7 bases had no gene match. The CDR3 is made up of 16 amino acids. The germline V gene has CDR1 SEHNR and CDR2 FQNEAQ (reference sequence). The CDR3 DNA sequence: TGTGCCAGCAGACCCGGACTAGCGGGAGTGGCAGATACGCAGTATTTT. Amino acids: CASRPGLAGVADTQYF.

This clone was counted between two and nine times. The genes are TRBV19 and TRBJ2-7; TRBD2 is a possible D gene (6 bases). V lost 3 bases and J 2 bases, leaving 11 bases between the germline ends. This CDR3 comprises 14 residues. Per germline, CDR1 LNHDA and CDR2 SQIVND (reference sequence). The CDR3, as DNA: TGTGCCAGTAGTATCCCCGGGAGCGCCTACGAGCAGTACTTC. The encoded protein is CASSIPGSAYEQYF. The entire variable domain, with the rest obtained from reference TRBV19 and TRBJ2-7, is as follows: DGGITQSPKYLFRKEGQNVTLSCEQNLNHDAMYWYRQDPGQGLRLIYYSQIVNDFQKGDIAEGYSVSREKKESFPLTVTSAQKNPTAFYLCASSIPGSAYEQYFGPGTRLTVT.

This clone was recorded many times. V gene TRBV19 combines with J gene TRBJ1-5; possibly TRBD1 for D (6 bases). Germline V gene data show CDR1 as LNHDA and CDR2 as SQIVND (reference sequence). V lost 7 bases and J 4 bases, leaving 14 bases between the germline ends. The CDR3 is 14 residues long. The CDR3 reads CASTGGISNQPQHF. DNA of the CDR3: TGTGCCAGTACGGGGGGCATAAGTAATCAGCCCCAGCATTTT.

The chain couples TRBV7-2 to TRBJ2-1; TRBD1 matches at 7 bases. The CDR3 spans 15 residues. Germline V gene lookup returns CDR1 SGHTA and CDR2 FQGNSA. Unmatched junction bases numbered 10, after V lost 5 bases and J lost 6 bases. CDR3 loop: CASSLGQANFNEQFF. CDR3 nucleotide sequence: TGTGCCAGCAGCCTCGGACAGGCGAACTTCAATGAGCAGTTCTTC.

In its sample, this clone was seen a few times. The rearrangement uses TRBV19 and TRBJ2-1, with no clear D. The length of the CDR3 is 13 residues. Germline loops: CDR1 LNHDA, CDR2 SQIVND (reference sequence). V lost 6 bases, J lost 7 bases, and 13 bases lay in between. The CDR3 coding sequence is TGTGCCAGTAGCTCCAGCTTAGTTAATGAGCAGTTCTTC. This translates into CASSSSLVNEQFF.

This chain links TRBV5-8 with TRBJ1-5; D gene uncertain. Germline CDR1 reads SGHTS; CDR2 reads YDEGEE. The CDR3 is made up of 12 amino acids. V was trimmed by 2 bases and J by 5 bases, leaving 5 bases between them. The CDR3 is CASSFRDQPQHF. For the CDR3, the DNA is TGTGCCAGCAGCTTTAGAGATCAGCCCCAGCATTTT.

Remarks on this clone: One end of the junction does not line up with germline, which may come from a read error. The chain combines TRBV30 with TRBJ2-1; 12 bases are a match to TRBD2. Germline V gene data show CDR1 as GTSNPN and CDR2 as SVGIG (reference sequence). The length of the CDR3 is 12 residues. The CDR3 loop reads CAWTRLAGDKIF. The CDR3, as DNA: TGTGCCTGGACTAGACTAGCGGGAGATAAGATCTTC.

The chain recombines TRBV29-1 with TRBJ1-2, with D maybe TRBD1 (5 bases). Germline CDR1 SQVTM, CDR2 ANQGSEA. The CDR3 covers 13 residues. Trimming cost V 1 base and J 5 bases, with 11 bases left between them. CDR3 residues: CSVEVGAGYGYTF. In nucleotides, the CDR3 is TGCAGCGTTGAAGTAGGCGCAGGGTATGGCTACACCTTC.

In this sample, this clone is medium-sized. The gene calls are TRBV5-4 and TRBJ2-2, with TRBD2 matching 9 bases. V lost 2 bases, J lost 4 bases, and 3 bases stayed unmatched. The length of the CDR3 is 15 residues. Germline CDR1 is SGHNT and CDR2 is YYREEE (reference sequence). The CDR3 DNA sequence: TGTGCCAGCAGCTTTAGCGGGAGCGGCACCGGGGAGCTGTTTTTT. It is translated as CASSFSGSGTGELFF.

In its sample, this clone was seen a few times. The chain recombines TRBV4-2 with TRBJ1-2; D perhaps matches TRBD1 (5 bases). The germline CDR1 and CDR2 sequences are LGHNA and YNFKEQ. This CDR3 is 16 amino acids long. Trimming shortened V by 0 bases and J by 7 bases, and 18 bases separated the two germline ends. CDR3 DNA sequence: TGTGCCAGCAGCCAAGAGCTCGCAGTAGCCGGGACTGGCTACACCTTC. It specifies CASSQELAVAGTGYTF.

The V and J genes are TRBV9 and TRBJ2-1; unclear D gene. The CDR3 has 14 amino acids. Germline CDR1 SGDLS, CDR2 YYNGEE. Deletions cut 4 bases from V and 4 bases from J, with 12 bases between. The CDR3 region has the DNA TGTGCCAGCAGCCCCGTGACGGGTTACAATGAGCAGTTCTTC. It is translated as CASSPVTGYNEQFF. Based on the CDR3 plus reference TRBV9 and TRBJ2-1, the full variable domain is DSGVTQTPKHLITATGQRVTLRCSPRSGDLSVYWYQQSLDQGLQFLIQYYNGEERAKGNILERFSAQQFPDLHSELNLSSLELGDSALYFCASSPVTGYNEQFFGPGTRLTVL.

This clone was observed a handful of times. V usage is TRBV7-3 and J usage is TRBJ2-7; 14 bases agree with TRBD2. The CDR3 has 18 amino acids. Germline CDR1 reads SGHTA; CDR2 reads FQGTGA. The trim removed 6 bases at V and 3 bases at J, leaving 13 bases unmatched. The CDR3 region has the DNA TGTGCCAGCAGTGGCTCCGGGACTAGCGGGAGAGAGCGCTACGAGCAGTACTTC. The encoded protein is CASSGSGTSGRERYEQYF.

This clone has just one count. The J gene is TRBJ2-7, the V gene TRBV20-1, with D possibly being TRBD1 (5 bases). Germline assignment: CDR1 DFQATT and CDR2 SNEGSKA (reference sequence). V was trimmed by 2 bases and J by 4 bases, leaving 6 bases between them. This CDR3 contains 11 residues. CDR3 amino acids: CSARQGYEQYF. Written as DNA, the CDR3 is TGCAGTGCTAGACAGGGTTACGAGCAGTACTTC.

This clone has just a few counts. Additional DNA sequences in this sample encode the identical CDR3. The V and J genes are TRBV7-6 and TRBJ2-5; D is unresolved. Germline V gene sequence: CDR1 SGHVS, CDR2 FNYEAQ. Trimming removed 2 bases from V and 5 bases from J, with 6 bases in between. This CDR3 has 12 residues. The CDR3 sequence is CASSLNTETQYF. CDR3 nucleotide sequence: TGTGCCAGCAGCTTAAATACGGAGACCCAGTACTTC.

This chain joins TRBV27 and TRBJ1-1; possible D gene TRBD1, 5 bases. The V end was cut by 3 bases, the J end by 0 bases, with 14 bases between. Germline CDR1 and CDR2: MNHEY and SMNVEV (reference sequence). CDR3 length: 16 amino acids. CDR3 region: CASSFKWGGMNTEAFF. For the CDR3, the DNA is TGTGCCAGCAGTTTCAAGTGGGGGGGAATGAACACTGAAGCTTTCTTT.

This clone has just a few counts. The rearrangement joins TRBV10-2 to TRBJ1-2; TRBD1 might be the D (6 bases). V dropped 4 bases and J dropped 5 bases, with 8 bases sitting between them. The CDR3 consists of 12 residues. In germline, CDR1 is WSHSY, CDR2 SAAADI. CDR3 sequence (DNA): TGCGCCAGCAGTGGAGGGGGATATGGCTACACCTTC. Amino acid sequence: CASSGGGYGYTF.

V usage is TRBV27 and J usage is TRBJ2-6, with D perhaps matching TRBD2 (6 bases). The CDR3 length is 16 residues. Trimming took off 6 bases at V and 4 bases at J, with 16 bases between the two ends. Per germline, CDR1 MNHEY and CDR2 SMNVEV (reference sequence). The CDR3 region is CASRTVAGTGANVLTF. In nucleotides, the CDR3 is TGTGCCAGCAGGACTGTCGCGGGGACCGGGGCCAACGTCCTGACTTTC. The variable domain in full, with the rest retrieved from reference TRBV27 and TRBJ2-6, is EAQVTQNPRYLITVTGKKLTVTCSQNMNHEYMSWYRQDPGLGLRQIYYSMNVEVTDKGDVPEGYKVSRKEKRNFPLILESPSPNQTSLYFCASRTVAGTGANVLTFGAGSRLTVL.

The rearrangement joins TRBV25-1 to TRBJ2-5; maybe TRBD1 (6 bases). V lost 3 bases and J 5 bases, leaving 19 bases between the germline ends. The CDR3 has 16 amino acids. The germline V gene has CDR1 MGHDK and CDR2 SYGVNS. CDR3 sequence (DNA): TGTGCCAGCAGTGAGATTACAGGGACGTATCAGGAGACCCAGTACTTC. This translates into CASSEITGTYQETQYF.